The rows below give T cell receptor beta chains drawn from one sample of a study of T cells in Graves' hyperthyroidism and ophthalmopathy. TCRdb fed the multiplex PCR reads into MiXCR, producing one record per CDR3 protein. The sample consists of around 600,000 distinct CDR3 sequences, just under 45% of them appearing once. The sample taken for sequencing was peripheral blood or thyroid tissue (not recorded which). These receptors were collected from an adult man with Graves' disease, either hyperthyroidism or ophthalmopathy (not recorded which). The CDR3 runs from the conserved cysteine through the conserved F or W. The D gene is left open where the match is weak. Clone size, where shown, is once, few, many, or a class for clones that have expanded.

cdr3_aa,cdr3_nt,j_call,clone_size,v_call,d_call
CASSEDNSGGQETQYF,TGTGCCAGCAGTGAAGATAACTCGGGAGGGCAAGAGACCCAGTACTTC,TRBJ2-5,-,TRBV25-1,TRBD2
CSATKGLEEKLFF,TGCAGTGCCACAAAGGGACTCGAGGAAAAACTGTTTTTT,TRBJ1-4,few,TRBV20-1,-
CASRGRSQPQHF,TGTGCCAGCAGGGGGCGAAGTCAGCCCCAGCATTTT,TRBJ1-5,-,TRBV2,-
CASSFRLGETQYF,TGTGCCAGCAGCTTTCGACTAGGAGAGACCCAGTACTTC,TRBJ2-5,many,TRBV7-9,-
CASSRRGVGGELFF,TGTGCCAGCAGTCGACGGGGGGTCGGCGGGGAGCTGTTTTTT,TRBJ2-2,few,TRBV6-6,TRBD2
CASSEGGGSGANVLTF,TGCGCCAGCAGTGAGGGAGGGGGCTCTGGGGCCAACGTCCTGACTTTC,TRBJ2-6,many,TRBV10-2,-
CSVRTGQETQYF,TGCAGCGTTCGAACAGGGCAAGAGACCCAGTACTTC,TRBJ2-5,many,TRBV29-1,-
CASSSVQGLNTEAFF,TGTGCCAGCAGCTCGGTACAGGGGCTGAACACTGAAGCTTTCTTT,TRBJ1-1,once,TRBV7-1,TRBD1
CSLGRGPGSPLHF,TGCAGCTTGGGTCGGGGACCCGGTTCACCCCTCCACTTT,TRBJ1-6,-,TRBV29-1,-
CASSAPGYRETQYF,TGTGCCAGCAGCGCCCCGGGGTATCGGGAGACCCAGTACTTC,TRBJ2-5,-,TRBV7-9,-
CASSGTSGRGTDTQYF,TGTGCCAGCAGTGGGACTAGCGGGAGGGGCACAGATACGCAGTATTTT,TRBJ2-3,-,TRBV2,TRBD2
CASSWGTLGELFF,TGTGCCAGCAGCTGGGGGACGCTCGGGGAGCTGTTTTTT,TRBJ2-2,-,TRBV5-1,-
CSARDSITYGYTF,TGCAGTGCTAGGGACAGCATAACTTATGGCTACACCTTC,TRBJ1-2,-,TRBV20-1,-
CSARAGTMGGYTF,TGCAGTGCTAGAGCCGGGACGATGGGTGGCTACACCTTC,TRBJ1-2,few,TRBV20-1,-
CASSKGGQPQHF,TGTGCCAGCAGTAAAGGGGGCCAGCCCCAGCATTTT,TRBJ1-5,-,TRBV7-2,TRBD1
CASSLGSGQNSPLHF,TGTGCCAGCAGCTTAGGATCAGGACAAAATTCACCCCTCCACTTT,TRBJ1-6,few,TRBV7-9,-
CATSRTGVTEAFF,TGTGCCACCAGCCGGACAGGGGTGACTGAAGCTTTCTTT,TRBJ1-1,many,TRBV24-1,TRBD1
CASSSRVYEQYF,TGTGCCAGCAGCTCCCGGGTCTACGAGCAGTACTTC,TRBJ2-7,-,TRBV6-9,-
CSATGGSNTGELFF,TGCAGCGCAACAGGGGGCTCGAACACCGGGGAGCTGTTTTTT,TRBJ2-2,many,TRBV29-1,TRBD1
CASSLGDNEQFF,TGTGCCAGCAGCTTAGGAGACAATGAGCAGTTCTTC,TRBJ2-1,-,TRBV7-6,-
CSVDRLAGANTGELFF,TGCAGCGTTGATCGACTAGCGGGGGCGAACACCGGGGAGCTGTTTTTT,TRBJ2-2,-,TRBV29-1,TRBD2
CASSLETGVSYGYTF,TGTGCCAGCAGCTTGGAGACAGGGGTTAGCTATGGCTACACCTTC,TRBJ1-2,-,TRBV7-9,TRBD1
CASSEGEVLYPPWYGYTF,TGTGCCAGCAGTGAGGGTGAAGTGCTCTACCCACCGTGGTATGGCTACACCTTC,TRBJ1-2,once,TRBV2,-